The T cell receptor beta chain under discussion was sequenced for a study of control samples from healthy donors and cancer patients. Method: immunoSEQ multiplex PCR; TCRdb's copy keeps in-frame clones and lacks some. The sample has around 94,000 clones; approximately 90% are singletons. The V gene lost 2 bases and the J gene lost 4 bases, with 6 bases spanning the gap. This CDR3 region has 14 residues. Germline V gene lookup returns CDR1 MNHEY and CDR2 SVGAGI. Input material: blood. This chain uses TRBV6-5 with TRBJ1-6, with unresolved D. The receptor was derived from a woman between 18 and 29 years old in good health. The CDR3 sequence is CASSYAGYNSPLHF. The DNA of the CDR3 is TGTGCCAGCAGTTACGCCGGGTATAATTCACCCCTCCACTTT.